Presented here are 14 T cell receptor beta chains from one specimen sequenced in a study of cytomegalovirus exposure and HLA in healthy donors. Primers included in the PCR were 60 Vbeta and 13 Jbeta primers. The method was immunoSEQ multiplex PCR; TCRdb's version includes in-frame clones alone and lacks a portion of them. The repertoire holds fewer than 200,000 clones, with more than 65% as singletons. The sequencing sample was made of PBMCs. The receptors originated from a female donor in good health and CMV-seronegative.

V usage is TRBV12-5 and J usage is TRBJ2-3; D possibly corresponds to TRBD1 (6 bases). V gave up 6 bases and J gave up 0 bases, with 10 bases separating them. In germline, CDR1 is LGHNT, CDR2 FRNRAP. CDR3 length equals 14 residues. The chain's CDR3 is CASGGGGSTDTQYF. As DNA, the CDR3 is TGTGCTAGTGGCGGTGGGGGCAGCACAGATACGCAGTATTTT.

The chain is built from TRBV5-1 and TRBJ1-1, with D perhaps TRBD1 (6 bases). The germline CDR1 and CDR2 sequences are SGHRS and YFSETQ. V lost 4 bases, J lost 0 bases, and 16 bases lay in between. The CDR3 runs to 16 residues. The CDR3 spells CASSRETRDMNTEAFF. DNA for the CDR3: TGCGCCAGCAGCAGGGAGACAAGGGACATGAACACTGAAGCTTTCTTT.

This clone was counted only a few times. CDR3 region: CASSSGQGGYGYTF. The CDR3 region has the DNA TGTGCCAGCAGTTCGGGACAGGGAGGCTATGGCTACACCTTC. The genes are TRBV27 and TRBJ1-2; TRBD1 agrees at 9 bases. V lost 4 bases, J lost 4 bases, and 4 bases stayed unmatched. Germline assignment: CDR1 MNHEY and CDR2 SMNVEV (reference sequence). This CDR3 is 14 amino acids long.

The rearrangement uses TRBV18 and TRBJ2-7; D unclear. The germline V gene has CDR1 KGHSH and CDR2 LQKENI. Between the trimmed V and J ends, which lost 2 bases and 2 bases, there was a span of 16 bases. The CDR3 runs to 16 residues. This CDR3 is CASSPASLLNTYEQYF. CDR3 DNA: TGTGCCAGCTCACCAGCTAGTCTCCTCAACACCTACGAGCAGTACTTC.

This clone has only a few counts. The chain employs TRBV20-1 and TRBJ1-1; 8 bases are a match to TRBD1. Germline assignment: CDR1 DFQATT and CDR2 SNEGSKA (reference sequence). J was trimmed by 5 bases and V by 5 bases; bases with no gene match: 1. This CDR3 has 11 residues. CDR3 residues: CSAHRGTEAFF. Here the CDR3 DNA reads TGCAGTGCTCACAGGGGGACTGAAGCTTTCTTT.

This clone was detected a few times. The CDR3 reads CASSELAGGNEQFF. The CDR3 bases are TGTGCCAGCAGCGAACTAGCGGGGGGGAATGAGCAGTTCTTC. The chain couples TRBV9 to TRBJ2-1; 13 nucleotides line up with TRBD2. The length of the CDR3 is 14 residues. Germline-derived CDR1 and CDR2 are SGDLS and YYNGEE. V shed 3 bases, J shed 7 bases, and the junction held 1 base outside the gene matches.

This chain uses TRBV29-1 with TRBJ1-3; unclear D gene. The CDR3 runs to 12 residues. Germline V CDR1 and CDR2: SQVTM, ANQGSEA. V was clipped by 6 bases and J by 3 bases, with 9 bases between them. The CDR3 region is CSVFGDGNTIYF. CDR3 nucleotides: TGCAGCGTGTTCGGGGATGGAAACACCATATATTTT.

The V call is TRBV6-5, the J call TRBJ1-4; the D is unclear. CDR3 size: 14 residues. Between the trimmed V and J ends, which lost 0 bases and 6 bases, there was a span of 8 bases. Germline V gives CDR1 MNHEY, CDR2 SVGAGI. The CDR3 DNA is TGTGCCAGCAGTTACTCGCCAGATGATGAAAAACTGTTTTTT. Translating it yields CASSYSPDDEKLFF.

This rearrangement joins TRBV6-1 to TRBJ2-3; 8 positions match TRBD1. V dropped 2 bases and J dropped 3; count of bases not matched to a gene: 7. CDR1 and CDR2 (germline): MNHNS, SASEGT. The CDR3 totals 16 residues. CDR3 protein: CASSELGQGGTDTQYF. The CDR3 nucleotides read TGTGCCAGCAGTGAACTCGGACAGGGTGGGACAGATACGCAGTATTTT.

This chain links TRBV7-8 with TRBJ2-7; D might be TRBD2 (5 bases). Trimming cost V 10 bases and J 0 bases, with 16 bases left between them. Per the germline V gene, CDR1 is SGHVS and CDR2 is FQNEAQ. The CDR3 covers 14 residues. The CDR3 DNA sequence: TGTGCCACGGCCACGGGGTCAAGCTCCTACGAGCAGTACTTC. Its protein product is CATATGSSSYEQYF. The entire variable domain, with the rest obtained from reference TRBV7-8 and TRBJ2-7, is as follows: GAGVSQSPRYKVAKRGQDVALRCDPISGHVSLFWYQQALGQGPEFLTYFQNEAQLDKSGLPSDRFFAERPEGSVSTLKIQRTQQEDSAVYLCATATGSSSYEQYFGPGTRLTVT.

The V call is TRBV4-1, the J call TRBJ2-5; D is uncertain. With 0 bases removed from V and 1 base from J, the gap between germline ends came to 6 bases. Germline V lookup: CDR1 MGHRA, CDR2 YSYEKL. This CDR3 region has 14 residues. CDR3 sequence (DNA): TGCGCCAGCAGCCAAGATCCGAGCCAAGAGACCCAGTACTTC. Amino acid sequence: CASSQDPSQETQYF.

The chain combines TRBV13 with TRBJ1-1; D unclear. Germline loops: CDR1 PRHDT, CDR2 FYEKMQ (reference sequence). The CDR3 length is 13 residues. Trimming pared 3 bases from V and 0 bases from J, leaving 5 bases between. The CDR3 DNA reads TGTGCCAGCAGCTTCAACTTGAACACTGAAGCTTTCTTT. Encoded protein: CASSFNLNTEAFF.

V gene TRBV6-5 combines with J gene TRBJ2-7, with 8 nucleotides matching TRBD2. Germline V lookup: CDR1 MNHEY, CDR2 SVGAGI. The CDR3 covers 15 residues. V shed 0 bases and J 2 bases; nucleotides not matched to a gene: 3. CDR3 in DNA: TGTGCCAGCAGTTACTCTAGCGGGGCTGCCTACGAGCAGTACTTC. It is translated as CASSYSSGAAYEQYF.

The J gene is TRBJ2-5, the V gene TRBV5-4; the match to TRBD2 covers 8 bases. Gene TRBJ2-7 matches the end of the DNA better, so the J call may be wrong. Germline V lookup: CDR1 SGHNT, CDR2 YYREEE (reference sequence). This CDR3 region has 14 residues. CDR3 loop: CASSLAGGGYEQYF. CDR3 coding DNA: TGTGCCAGCAGCTTGGCGGGAGGGGGATACGAGCAGTACTTC.